Below are 24 T cell receptor beta chains sequenced from a single sample in a study of blood T cell repertoires in COVID-19 (dated by TCRdb to the early 2020s). To prepare the library, the immunoSEQ multiplex PCR assay was applied. The clones in this table, taken by TCRdb from immuneACCESS, are in-frame only. Not every clone is retained; where verified, under half of the shortfall comes from an unresolved V gene, and the cause of the rest is unknown. For this sample the table gives 300,000 to 400,000 clones, of which roughly 85% were detected only once. The ten largest clones represent approximately 4.6% of the sample. The sequenced sample consisted of PBMCs or T cells enriched from blood (not recorded which). The receptors come from a woman aged 35 to 49 with acute COVID-19.

This rearrangement joins TRBV2 to TRBJ1-1, with TRBD1 matching 8 bases. CDR3 size: 15 residues. J gave up 2 bases and V 2 bases, and 4 bases lay outside the gene matches. Germline CDR1 SNHLY, CDR2 FYNNEI. CDR3 coding DNA: TGTGCCAGCAGTGAACAGGGGGCCAAAAACACTGAAGCTTTCTTT. Its protein product is CASSEQGAKNTEAFF.

V and J are TRBV10-2 and TRBJ2-1; 8 bases map to TRBD1. The germline V gene has CDR1 WSHSY and CDR2 SAAADI. The CDR3 is made up of 14 amino acids. After removal of 6 bases from V and 3 bases from J, the junction contained 4 bases not matched to a gene. The CDR3 is CASSAGGGYNEQFF. The CDR3 DNA reads TGCGCCAGCAGCGCAGGGGGCGGCTACAATGAGCAGTTCTTC.

This clone was observed once. V and J are TRBV19 and TRBJ1-4, with D perhaps matching TRBD1 (5 bases). With 9 bases removed from V and 8 bases from J, the gap between germline ends came to 16 bases. In germline, CDR1 is LNHDA, CDR2 SQIVND (reference sequence). CDR3 length: 13 residues. In DNA, the CDR3 is TGTGCCAGGGGGGGGGACGAGGGAGAAAAACTGTTTTTT. This codes for CARGGDEGEKLFF. Drawing the rest from reference TRBV19 and TRBJ1-4, the complete variable domain is DGGITQSPKYLFRKEGQNVTLSCEQNLNHDAMYWYRQDPGQGLRLIYYSQIVNDFQKGDIAEGYSVSREKKESFPLTVTSAQKNPTAFYLCARGGDEGEKLFFGSGTQLSVL.

V gene TRBV6-2 or TRBV6-3 combines with J gene TRBJ1-1; 9 bases are a match to TRBD1. The CDR3 runs 12 residues. CDR1 and CDR2 (germline): MNHEY, SVGEGT. V was pared by 4 bases and J by 11 bases, with 5 bases of the junction left unmatched. The CDR3 DNA reads as TGTGCCAGCAGTTTGGGACAGGGATTGGCTTTCTTT. This translates into CASSLGQGLAFF.

The table lists this clone with a count of one. The V call is TRBV13, the J call TRBJ1-1; tentative D call: TRBD1 (5 bases). Germline assignment: CDR1 PRHDT and CDR2 FYEKMQ (reference sequence). The CDR3 is 10 amino acids. The CDR3 reads CACRETEAFF. The DNA for the CDR3 is TGTGCATGCAGGGAAACTGAAGCTTTCTTT.

The J gene is TRBJ2-5, the V gene TRBV5-1; TRBD1 matches at 9 bases. Germline lookup yields CDR1 SGHRS and CDR2 YFSETQ. The ends lost 3 bases at V and 5 bases at J; junction bases unmatched: 8. This CDR3 is 15 amino acids long. The DNA for the CDR3 is TGCGCCAGCAGCTCGCAACAGGGGGCTCAGGAGACCCAGTACTTC. Translation gives CASSSQQGAQETQYF.

For the CDR3, the DNA is TGTGCCAGCAGCTTTGCAGACCCGGGCTATGGCTACACCTTC. Amino acids: CASSFADPGYGYTF. V and J are TRBV7-6 and TRBJ1-2; D unclear. CDR3 length equals 14 residues. Germline-derived CDR1 and CDR2 are SGHVS and FNYEAQ. V lost 3 bases and J 4 bases, leaving 12 bases between the germline ends.

J is TRBJ1-2 and V is TRBV4-3, with TRBD1 matching over 10 bases. The V segment lost 4 bases and the J segment 8 bases; nucleotides outside the gene matches: 16. Germline loops: CDR1 LGHNA, CDR2 YSLEER. This CDR3 has 17 residues. CDR3 in amino acids: CASSPTRDRGVLGGYTF. Written as DNA, the CDR3 is TGCGCCAGCAGCCCCACTAGGGACAGGGGTGTTCTGGGCGGCTACACCTTC.

V gene TRBV11-2 combines with J gene TRBJ1-5, with D maybe TRBD1 (6 bases). Trimming removed 2 bases at V and 4 bases at J, with 9 bases between. Germline V gene data show CDR1 as SGHAT and CDR2 as FQNNGV. The CDR3 has 14 amino acids. The CDR3 sequence is CASSLTGLNQPQHF. As DNA, the CDR3 is TGTGCCAGCAGCTTAACAGGGTTGAATCAGCCCCAGCATTTT.

The chain combines TRBV7-3 with TRBJ2-5; D is possibly TRBD2 (5 bases). The CDR3 is 14 residues long. CDR1 and CDR2 (germline): SGHTA, FQGTGA. Trimming stripped 6 bases from V and 5 bases from J, with 16 bases between. This chain's CDR3 is CASSLQPGFETQYF. The CDR3 DNA sequence: TGTGCCAGCAGTCTTCAACCGGGGTTTGAGACCCAGTACTTC.

The V and J genes are TRBV29-1 and TRBJ2-3; unclear D gene. Germline CDR1 reads SQVTM; CDR2 reads ANQGSEA. The germline V and J ends were trimmed by 4 bases and 0 bases, with 14 bases remaining between them. This CDR3 is 15 amino acids long. The CDR3 coding sequence is TGCAGCGTTGGAGTGGGTCAGGCCAGCACAGATACGCAGTATTTT. Protein sequence: CSVGVGQASTDTQYF.

This chain connects TRBV7-9 to TRBJ1-6; D is unclear. The CDR3 contains 15 residues. Germline loops: CDR1 SEHNR, CDR2 FQNEAQ (reference sequence). V was pared by 1 base and J by 2 bases, with 6 bases between. CDR3 bases: TGTGCCAGCAGCTTAGGGAGCACCTATAATTCACCCCTCCACTTT. Protein: CASSLGSTYNSPLHF.

V and J are TRBV2 and TRBJ2-1, with TRBD2 identical over 7 bases. The trim removed 6 bases at V and 6 bases at J, leaving 11 bases unmatched. Germline CDR1 reads SNHLY; CDR2 reads FYNNEI. The CDR3 has 15 amino acids. CDR3 amino acids: CASSGSGMMGNEQFF. The DNA of the CDR3 is TGTGCCAGCAGCGGGAGCGGGATGATGGGCAATGAGCAGTTCTTC.

The chain couples TRBV9 to TRBJ2-3, with D tentatively TRBD2 (6 bases). Trimming stripped 0 bases from V and 3 bases from J, with 14 bases between. From germline, CDR1 is SGDLS and CDR2 YYNGEE. This CDR3 region has 16 residues. The CDR3 here is CASSVGGGRLTDTQYF. Written as DNA, the CDR3 is TGTGCCAGCAGCGTAGGTGGGGGGAGGTTGACAGATACGCAGTATTTT.

This clone was observed a single time. The J gene is TRBJ2-1, the V gene TRBV5-1, with unresolved D. Between the trimmed V and J ends, which lost 0 bases and 0 bases, there was a span of 7 bases. CDR3 length: 15 residues. Germline V CDR1 and CDR2: SGHRS, YFSETQ. The CDR3 DNA reads TGCGCCAGCAGCTTGGGCGGCCCCTCCTACAATGAGCAGTTCTTC. Translation: CASSLGGPSYNEQFF.

V and J are TRBV15 and TRBJ2-7; TRBD1 matches 8 bases. The V segment lost 1 base and the J segment 3 bases; nucleotides outside the gene matches: 2. The CDR3 has 14 amino acids. Germline values: CDR1 LNHNV, CDR2 YYDKDF (reference sequence). The CDR3 loop reads CATSRGGQVYEQYF. In DNA form, the CDR3 reads TGTGCCACCAGCAGAGGGGGACAGGTCTACGAGCAGTACTTC.

Turning to this clone: One base away lies a much larger clone, so this may be a sequencing read error. The chain links TRBV6-2 or TRBV6-3 to TRBJ1-2; 8 positions agree with TRBD1. Germline CDR1 is MNHEY and CDR2 is SVGEGT. Trimming at V came to 6 bases and at J to 4 bases, leaving 4 bases not matched to a gene. This CDR3 has 13 amino acids. In DNA form, the CDR3 reads TGTGCCAGCAGCCACACAGGGGGCTATGGCTACACCTTC. Its translation: CASSHTGGYGYTF.

To note about this clone: This specimen includes other DNA sequences encoding the same CDR3. The chain couples TRBV6-5 to TRBJ1-1; maybe TRBD1 (6 bases). V was cut by 4 bases and J by 0 bases, with 9 bases left in between. Per the germline V gene, CDR1 is MNHEY and CDR2 is SVGAGI. The CDR3 sequence is 14 residues long. The CDR3 DNA sequence: TGTGCCAGCAGTTCGGGACATTTGAACACTGAAGCTTTCTTT. It specifies CASSSGHLNTEAFF.

V is TRBV10-3 and J is TRBJ1-3, with TRBD1 as a possible D gene (6 bases). This CDR3 is built from 15 residues. CDR1 and CDR2 (germline): ENHRY, SYGVKD. Between the trimmed V and J ends, which lost 5 bases and 2 bases, there was a span of 13 bases. CDR3 sequence reads: CAISLAGTTGNTIYF. The CDR3 DNA sequence: TGTGCCATCAGTCTCGCCGGGACAACTGGAAACACCATATATTTT.

The chain joins TRBV6-5 to TRBJ1-2; tentatively, D is TRBD1 (6 bases). The CDR3 spans 13 residues. Trimming cost V 6 bases and J 4 bases, with 12 bases left between them. CDR1 MNHEY and CDR2 SVGAGI come from the germline V gene. CDR3 protein: CASSPGQTYGYTF. The CDR3 DNA is TGTGCCAGCAGCCCAGGACAGACCTATGGCTACACCTTC.

V usage is TRBV21-1 and J usage is TRBJ2-2; the table calls TRBD2, which could not be checked here. TRBV21-1 is a listed pseudogene. The CDR3 runs 14 residues. CDR3 loop: CASRTGTRAGELFF. As DNA, the CDR3 is TGTGCCAGCAGGACCGGGACTAGGGCCGGGGAGCTGTTTTTT.

V and J are TRBV5-1 and TRBJ2-3; 10 bases match TRBD2. CDR3 length: 16 amino acids. J gave up 2 bases and V 4 bases, and 7 bases lay outside the gene matches. Looked up from germline, CDR1 is SGHRS and CDR2 is YFSETQ. CDR3 sequence (DNA): TGCGCCAGCAGCGATCCCGGACTAGCGGACACAGATACGCAGTATTTT. Its translation: CASSDPGLADTDTQYF.

This chain uses TRBV19 with TRBJ1-1, with TRBD1 matching 8 bases. V lost 7 bases to trimming and J lost 1 base; unmatched junction nucleotides: 5. This CDR3 spans 14 amino acids. Germline CDR1 reads LNHDA; CDR2 reads SQIVND (reference sequence). CDR3 sequence: CASNPGTGNTEAFF. CDR3 bases: TGTGCCAGTAACCCCGGGACAGGGAACACTGAAGCTTTCTTT.

The V gene is TRBV27, the J gene TRBJ2-5; D is possibly TRBD2 (6 bases). Germline-derived CDR1 and CDR2 are MNHEY and SMNVEV (reference sequence). V lost 3 bases to trimming and J lost 2 bases, with 16 bases between them. The CDR3 covers 16 residues. CDR3 coding DNA: TGTGCCAGCAGTTTGGGACTGCCGGCGCCTCAAGAGACCCAGTACTTC. It codes for CASSLGLPAPQETQYF.